This T cell receptor beta chain is drawn from a study of blood T cell repertoires in COVID-19. On the study more broadly: T cells, B-cell-depleted T cells, or PBMCs provided the cDNA or gDNA that served as material.

This CDR3 region has 13 residues. The V end lost 3 bases, the J end lost 0 bases, and 5 bases lay between the germline ends. Germline loops: CDR1 LNHDA, CDR2 SQIVND (reference sequence). Source study methods: Amplifying reference gene primers gave estimates of nucleated cell counts. The table came from immunoSEQ multiplex PCR; TCRdb's copy has only in-frame clones and leaves some out. That table gives V, J and clone size, and the DNA gave D and trimming. The sample records tens of thousands of clones, roughly 82% being singletons. This clone was observed a handful of times. V and J are TRBV19 and TRBJ1-1; D is ambiguous. This TCR was sampled from a man between 50 and 59 years old with acute or convalescent COVID-19. The specimen sequenced was peripheral blood. The CDR3 DNA reads as TGTGCCAGTAGTATCTGGCTGAACACTGAAGCTTTCTTT. Translating gives CASSIWLNTEAFF. Variable domain in full (rest from reference TRBV19 and TRBJ1-1): DGGITQSPKYLFRKEGQNVTLSCEQNLNHDAMYWYRQDPGQGLRLIYYSQIVNDFQKGDIAEGYSVSREKKESFPLTVTSAQKNPTAFYLCASSIWLNTEAFFGQGTRLTVV.